This T cell receptor beta chain was recorded in a study of identical twins. Overall study results and limits: Models predicted less out-of-frame TCR alpha sharing in monozygotic twins than was found. Insertions ran lower in abundant cord blood beta clonotypes, though not in memory repertoires. Low generation-probability sequences were in excess among twin-shared out-of-frame alpha sequences.

This CDR3 is built from 14 residues. V was cut by 4 bases and J by 0 bases, with 10 bases left in between. Germline values: CDR1 SGDLS, CDR2 YYNGEE. Unique molecular identifiers were present on the cDNA, which also gained a universal primer site by template switching. One entry per CDR3 protein results from TCRdb running MiXCR on the 5' RACE reads. The table lists approximately 890,000 distinct CDR3 sequences, approximately 13% of them singletons. This clonotype was recorded many times. The antigen is not known. The same data also went into a second study, on yellow fever vaccine responses in identical twins.

The specimen sequenced was PBMCs. The chain links TRBV9 to TRBJ1-1; no definite D call. This TCR came from a woman younger than 30 in good health. The CDR3 nucleotides are TGTGCCAGCAGCTTAGCTCAGGTGAACACTGAAGCTTTCTTT. It yields the protein CASSLAQVNTEAFF.